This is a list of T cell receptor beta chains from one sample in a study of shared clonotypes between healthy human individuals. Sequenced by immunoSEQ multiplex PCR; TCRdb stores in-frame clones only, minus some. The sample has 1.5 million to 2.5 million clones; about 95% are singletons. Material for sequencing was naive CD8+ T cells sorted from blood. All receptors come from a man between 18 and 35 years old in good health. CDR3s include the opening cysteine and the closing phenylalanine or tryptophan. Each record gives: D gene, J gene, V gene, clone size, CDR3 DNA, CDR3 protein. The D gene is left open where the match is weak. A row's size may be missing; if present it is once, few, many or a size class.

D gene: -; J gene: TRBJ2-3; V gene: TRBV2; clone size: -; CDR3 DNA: TGTGCCAGCAGTCTCCAACCAGGGGCCGACACAGATACGCAGTATTTT; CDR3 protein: CASSLQPGADTDTQYF
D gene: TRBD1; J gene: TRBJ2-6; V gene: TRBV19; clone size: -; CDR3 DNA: TGTGCCAGTAGTATCCCACTCGGGACAGGGGACCCTGGGGCCAACGTCCTGACTTTC; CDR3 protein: CASSIPLGTGDPGANVLTF
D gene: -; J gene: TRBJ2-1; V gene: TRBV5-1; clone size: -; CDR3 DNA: TGCGCCAGCAGCTCGGACTCGAACGATGATGAGCAGTTCTTC; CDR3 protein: CASSSDSNDDEQFF
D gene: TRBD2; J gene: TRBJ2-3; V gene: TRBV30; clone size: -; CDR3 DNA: TGTGCCTGGGGAGCGGGGGGGCCGGGCACAGATACGCAGTATTTT; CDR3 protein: CAWGAGGPGTDTQYF
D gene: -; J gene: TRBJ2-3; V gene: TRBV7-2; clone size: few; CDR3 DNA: TGTGCCAGCAGCTCTCCGCTTGGGGACCTCCGCGGTAGGGCAGATACGCAGTATTTT; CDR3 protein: CASSSPLGDLRGRADTQYF
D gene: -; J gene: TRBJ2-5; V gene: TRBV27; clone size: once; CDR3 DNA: TGTGCCAGCAGTGCGGGACCCCAAGGGGGAGAGACCCAGTACTTC; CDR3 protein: CASSAGPQGGETQYF
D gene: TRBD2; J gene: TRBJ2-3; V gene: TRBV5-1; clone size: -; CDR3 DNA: TGCGCCACCAGACTGGAGCCGGGACTAGCGACAGATACGCAGTATTTT; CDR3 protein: CATRLEPGLATDTQYF
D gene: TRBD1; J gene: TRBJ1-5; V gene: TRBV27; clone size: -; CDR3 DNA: TGTGCCAGCAGTCCGGGACAGAATCAGCCCCAGCATTTT; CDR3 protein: CASSPGQNQPQHF
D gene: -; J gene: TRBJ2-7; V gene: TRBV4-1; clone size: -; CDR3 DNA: TGCGCCAGCAGCCATCAGATCCTCTACGAGCAGTACTTC; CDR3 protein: CASSHQILYEQYF
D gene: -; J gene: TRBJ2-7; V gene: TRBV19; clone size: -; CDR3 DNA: TGTGCCACCCAGTTGACGAGGGGAGAGTTCGACGAGCAGTACTTC; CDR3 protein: CATQLTRGEFDEQYF
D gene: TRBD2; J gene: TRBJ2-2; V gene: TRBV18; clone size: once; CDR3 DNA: TGTGCCAGCTCACCCAGGACTAGCGGGAGTCGTACCGGGGAGCTGTTTTTT; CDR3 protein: CASSPRTSGSRTGELFF
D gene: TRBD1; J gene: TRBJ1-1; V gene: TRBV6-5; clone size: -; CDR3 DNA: TGTGCCAGCAGCCTAAGGACAGGGGGCACTGAAGCTTTCTTT; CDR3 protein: CASSLRTGGTEAFF
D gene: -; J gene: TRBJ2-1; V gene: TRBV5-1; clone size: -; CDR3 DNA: TGCGCCAGCAGCTTGGGATGGGGCTTAGCCGAGTCCAATGAGCAGTTCTTC; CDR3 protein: CASSLGWGLAESNEQFF
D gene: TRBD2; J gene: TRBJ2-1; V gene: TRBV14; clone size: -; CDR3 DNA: TGTGCCAGCACCTCGACTAGCGGACCCTGGAATGAGCAGTTCTTC; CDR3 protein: CASTSTSGPWNEQFF
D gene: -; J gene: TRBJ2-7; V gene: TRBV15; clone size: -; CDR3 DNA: TGTGCCACTGCCCAGGGTTACACGACCTACGAGCAGTACTTC; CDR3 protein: CATAQGYTTYEQYF
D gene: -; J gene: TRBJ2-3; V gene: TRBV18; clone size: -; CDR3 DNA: TGTGCCAGCTCACCTGGGGATACGCAGTATTTT; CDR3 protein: CASSPGDTQYF
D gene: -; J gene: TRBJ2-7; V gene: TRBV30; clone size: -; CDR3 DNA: TGTGCCTGGAGTGCTGGGCCCTACGAGCAGTACTTC; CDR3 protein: CAWSAGPYEQYF
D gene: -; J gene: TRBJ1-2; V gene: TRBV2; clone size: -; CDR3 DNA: TGTGCCAGCAGCGCAGGAGGCTACACCTTC; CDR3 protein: CASSAGGYTF
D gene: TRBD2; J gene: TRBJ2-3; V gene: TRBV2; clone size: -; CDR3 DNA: TGTGCCAGCAGTCATGGACTAGCGGTCACAGATACGCAGTATTTT; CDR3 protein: CASSHGLAVTDTQYF
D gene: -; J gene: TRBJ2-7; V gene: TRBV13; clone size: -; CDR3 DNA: TGTGCCAGCAGCTTGAGGGGGGCCTACGAGCAGTACTTC; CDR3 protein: CASSLRGAYEQYF
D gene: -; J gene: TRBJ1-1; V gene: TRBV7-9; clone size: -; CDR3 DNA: TGTGCCAGCTCGGCAGGCGACACTGAAGCTTTCTTT; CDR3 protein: CASSAGDTEAFF
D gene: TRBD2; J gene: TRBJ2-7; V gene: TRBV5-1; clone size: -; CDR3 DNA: TGCGCCAGCAGCTGGACTAGCGGGGAGTACGAGCAGTACTTC; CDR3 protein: CASSWTSGEYEQYF
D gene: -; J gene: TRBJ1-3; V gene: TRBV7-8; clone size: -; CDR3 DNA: TGTGCCAGCAGCTTATCCTCCGGAGGATACTTAACCTCTGGAAACACCATATATTTT; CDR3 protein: CASSLSSGGYLTSGNTIYF
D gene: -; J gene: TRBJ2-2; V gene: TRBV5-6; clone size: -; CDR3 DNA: TGTGCCAGCAGCCTCGGAGGGAAAGTAGGGGAGCTGTTTTTT; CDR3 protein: CASSLGGKVGELFF
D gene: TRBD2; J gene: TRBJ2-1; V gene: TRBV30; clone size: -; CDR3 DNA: TGTGCCTGGAGTGGCCTAGCGGGAGTCATAGGTGAGCAGTTCTTC; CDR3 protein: CAWSGLAGVIGEQFF
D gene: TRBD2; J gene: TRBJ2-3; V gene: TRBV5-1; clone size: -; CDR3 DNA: TGCGCCAGCAGCCCTACTAGCGGGGGGGCCCCAGATACGCAGTATTTT; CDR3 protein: CASSPTSGGAPDTQYF
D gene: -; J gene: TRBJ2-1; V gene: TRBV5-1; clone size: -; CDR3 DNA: TGCGCCAGCAGTAAGGGATACAATGAGCAGTTCTTC; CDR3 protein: CASSKGYNEQFF
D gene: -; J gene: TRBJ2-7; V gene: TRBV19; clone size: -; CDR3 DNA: TGTGCCAGTAGCCCCGGCGGCTACGAGCAGTACTTC; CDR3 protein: CASSPGGYEQYF
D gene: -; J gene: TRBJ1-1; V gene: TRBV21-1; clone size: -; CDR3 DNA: TGTGCCAGCAGCAAAGCGCGGGACGGAAGAAAGGAGAACACTGAAGCTTTCTTT; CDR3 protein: CASSKARDGRKENTEAFF
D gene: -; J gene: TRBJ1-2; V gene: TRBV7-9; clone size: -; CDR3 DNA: TGTGCCAGCAGCTTAGCTGGGGGAGGGGATGGCTACACCTTC; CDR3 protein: CASSLAGGGDGYTF
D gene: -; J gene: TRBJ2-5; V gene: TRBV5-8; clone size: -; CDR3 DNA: TGTGCCAGCAGCTTGGTTTTCTGGCAGGGAATCGGAGAGACCCAGTACTTC; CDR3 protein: CASSLVFWQGIGETQYF
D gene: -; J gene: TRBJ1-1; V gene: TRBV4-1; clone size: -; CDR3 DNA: TGCGCCAGCAGCCAACTAATGAACACTGAAGCTTTCTTT; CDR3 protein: CASSQLMNTEAFF
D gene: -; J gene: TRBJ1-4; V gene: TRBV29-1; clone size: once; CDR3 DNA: TGCAGCGTTGAAGTTGGGGAAGGGCCAGAAAAACTGTTTTTT; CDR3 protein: CSVEVGEGPEKLFF
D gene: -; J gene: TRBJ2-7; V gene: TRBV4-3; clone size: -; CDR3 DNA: TGCGCCAGCAGCCAAGACGCTGGTTACGAGCAGTACTTC; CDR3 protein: CASSQDAGYEQYF
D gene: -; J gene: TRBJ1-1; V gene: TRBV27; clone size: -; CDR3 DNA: TGTGCCAGCAGTTTTCTTGAGGACAGGAACACTGAAGCTTTCTTT; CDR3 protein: CASSFLEDRNTEAFF
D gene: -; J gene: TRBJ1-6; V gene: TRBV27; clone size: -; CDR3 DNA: TGTGCCAGCAGTTTATCGCCCTATAATTCACCCCTCCACTTT; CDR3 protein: CASSLSPYNSPLHF
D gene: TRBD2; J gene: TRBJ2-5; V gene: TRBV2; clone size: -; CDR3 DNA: TGTGCCAGCCGAAGCTCTAGCGGGGTTTTCGGGAGGGAGACCCAGTACTTC; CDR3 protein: CASRSSSGVFGRETQYF
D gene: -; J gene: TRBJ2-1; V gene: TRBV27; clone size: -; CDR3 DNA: TGTGCCAGCAGTCTCAATCTTGACAATGAGCAGTTCTTC; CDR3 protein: CASSLNLDNEQFF
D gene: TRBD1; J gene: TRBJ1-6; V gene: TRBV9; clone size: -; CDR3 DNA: TGTGCCAGCAGCGTAGTAGCAGGGGGCAATTCACCCCTCCACTTT; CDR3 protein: CASSVVAGGNSPLHF
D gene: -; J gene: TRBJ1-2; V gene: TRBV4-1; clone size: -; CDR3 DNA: TGCGCCAGCAGCCAAGATCGGATCCCGTGGTTGGGCTACACCTTC; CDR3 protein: CASSQDRIPWLGYTF
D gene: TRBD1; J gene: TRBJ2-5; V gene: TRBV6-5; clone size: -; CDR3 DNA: TGTGCCAGCAGCCCGGGACAGGTCGGGGAGACCCAGTACTTC; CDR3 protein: CASSPGQVGETQYF
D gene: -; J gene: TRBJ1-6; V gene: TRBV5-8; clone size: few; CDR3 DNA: TGTGCCAGCAGCTCCCCCGGGGTGGGTCCCCTCCACTTT; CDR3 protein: CASSSPGVGPLHF
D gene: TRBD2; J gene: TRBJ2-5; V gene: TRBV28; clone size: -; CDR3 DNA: TGTGCCAGCAGGTTAGGGACTAGCAAAAGTAAGGAGACCCAGTACTTC; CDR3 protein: CASRLGTSKSKETQYF
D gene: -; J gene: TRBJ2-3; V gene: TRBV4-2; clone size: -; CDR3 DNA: TGTGCCAGCAGCCAAGAGCCGGCAGATACGCAGTATTTT; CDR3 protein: CASSQEPADTQYF
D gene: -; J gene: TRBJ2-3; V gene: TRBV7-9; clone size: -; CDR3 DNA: TGTGCCAGCAGCTTAAAGGCTATCCCTAGCACAGATACGCAGTATTTT; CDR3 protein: CASSLKAIPSTDTQYF
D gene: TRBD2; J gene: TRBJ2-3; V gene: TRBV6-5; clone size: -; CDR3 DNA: TGTGCCAGCAGTTACCGCGCGGGGGGATTCACAGATACGCAGTATTTT; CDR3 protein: CASSYRAGGFTDTQYF
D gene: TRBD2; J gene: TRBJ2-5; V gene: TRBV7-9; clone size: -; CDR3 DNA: TGTGCCAGCAGCTCGCGAGCGGGGGTCGGGGAGACCCAGTACTTC; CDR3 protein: CASSSRAGVGETQYF
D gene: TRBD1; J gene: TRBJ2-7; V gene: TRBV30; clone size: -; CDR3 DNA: TGTGCCTGGAGTTACGGGACAGGGGAAGGGCAGTACTTC; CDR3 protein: CAWSYGTGEGQYF
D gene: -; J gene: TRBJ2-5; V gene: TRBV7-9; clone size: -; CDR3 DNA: TGTGCCAGCAGCCCCGGGACAGCGGGCGAAGAGACCCAGTACTTC; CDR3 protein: CASSPGTAGEETQYF
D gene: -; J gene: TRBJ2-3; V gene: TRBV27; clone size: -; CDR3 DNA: TGTGCCAGCAGAAGAGCGGAGGCGAGTACAGATACGCAGTATTTT; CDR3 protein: CASRRAEASTDTQYF
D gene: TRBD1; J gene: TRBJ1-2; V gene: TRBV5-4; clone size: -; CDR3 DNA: TGTGCCAGCAGCCCGGGACAGGGGACACACTATGGCTACACCTTC; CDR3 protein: CASSPGQGTHYGYTF
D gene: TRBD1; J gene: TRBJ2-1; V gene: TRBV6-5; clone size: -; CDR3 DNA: TGTGCCAGCAGTTACCTAGGGGACAGCGAGCAGTTCTTC; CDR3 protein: CASSYLGDSEQFF
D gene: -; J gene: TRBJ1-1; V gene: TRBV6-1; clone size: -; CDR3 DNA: TGTGCCAGCAGTGAATTTAGGAGGGAAGGGACTGAAGCTTTCTTT; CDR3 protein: CASSEFRREGTEAFF
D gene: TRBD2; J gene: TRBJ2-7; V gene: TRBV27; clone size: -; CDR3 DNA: TGTGCCAGCAGTTCGGCGGGGGAAACCTACGAGCAGTACTTC; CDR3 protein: CASSSAGETYEQYF
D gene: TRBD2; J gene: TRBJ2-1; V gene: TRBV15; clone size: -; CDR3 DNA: TGTGCCACCAGCAGAGGAACGGGAGGGCTTCACAATGAGCAGTTCTTC; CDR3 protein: CATSRGTGGLHNEQFF
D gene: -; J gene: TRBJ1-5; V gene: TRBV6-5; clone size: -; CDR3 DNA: TGTGCCAGCAGTTCGGACGGAAGCAATCAGCCCCAGCATTTT; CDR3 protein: CASSSDGSNQPQHF
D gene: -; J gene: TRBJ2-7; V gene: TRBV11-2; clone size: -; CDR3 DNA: TGTGCCAGCAGCTTAGATAAGGGCTTCTACGAGCAGTACTTC; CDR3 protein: CASSLDKGFYEQYF
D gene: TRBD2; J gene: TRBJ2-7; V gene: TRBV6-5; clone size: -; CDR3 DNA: TGTGCCAGCAGTTTGGGACTAGGCCCGGGTACTGAGCAGTACTTC; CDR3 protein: CASSLGLGPGTEQYF
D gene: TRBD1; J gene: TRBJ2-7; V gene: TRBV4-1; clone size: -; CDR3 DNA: TGCGCCAGCAGCCGACAGGGGGGTGAGGACGAGCAGTACTTC; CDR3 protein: CASSRQGGEDEQYF
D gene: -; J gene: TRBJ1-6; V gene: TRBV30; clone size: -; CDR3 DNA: TGTGCCTGGAGTTGGGAAGAATCGGGTTCACCCCTCCACTTT; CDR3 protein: CAWSWEESGSPLHF